This T cell receptor beta chain was captured by sequencing in a study of PD-L1 blockade in urothelial cancer. Trimming shortened V by 6 bases and J by 6 bases, and 18 bases separated the two germline ends. This CDR3 region has 14 residues. The V gene's germline CDR1 is SGHTA and CDR2 FQGNSA. Clones were sequenced by immunoSEQ multiplex PCR, and TCRdb holds only the in-frame ones, with some missing. The sample holds tens of thousands of clones; 82% are singletons and the top ten take approximately 3.4%. Specimen: PBMCs, collected around atezolizumab (anti-PD-L1) treatment. The sequence was obtained from a man aged 65-85 years with urothelial cancer. The chain recombines TRBV7-2 with TRBJ2-7; D may be TRBD1 (5 bases). This CDR3 reads CASRPSVGPSEQYF. CDR3 DNA sequence: TGTGCCAGCAGGCCATCAGTGGGGCCGAGCGAGCAGTACTTC.